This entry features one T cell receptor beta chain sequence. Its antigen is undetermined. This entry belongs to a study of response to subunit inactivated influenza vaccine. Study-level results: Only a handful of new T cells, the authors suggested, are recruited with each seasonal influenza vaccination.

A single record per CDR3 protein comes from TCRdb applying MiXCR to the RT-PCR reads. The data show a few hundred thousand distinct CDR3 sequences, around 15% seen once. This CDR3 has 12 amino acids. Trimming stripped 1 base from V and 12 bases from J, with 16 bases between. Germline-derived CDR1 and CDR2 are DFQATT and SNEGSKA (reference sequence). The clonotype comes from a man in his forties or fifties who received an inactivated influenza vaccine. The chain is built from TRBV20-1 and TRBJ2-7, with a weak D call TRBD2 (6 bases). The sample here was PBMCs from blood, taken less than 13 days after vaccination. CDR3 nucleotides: TGCAGTGCTAGAGGTCAAGCGGGCCTTGCGTACTTC. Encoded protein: CSARGQAGLAYF.